A selection of T cell receptor beta chains follows, all from one sample in a study of T cell therapy after organ transplantation. Sequencing used immunoSEQ multiplex PCR; TCRdb keeps in-frame clones, though not all of them. This table holds about 48,000 clones, roughly 93% found once. These receptors' antigens are unknown. The specimen was CD8+ T cells from blood, collected before autologous CMV-specific T cell therapy. These receptors all come from a human patient who had received a solid organ transplant and had CMV disease. Each CDR3 is given with its conserved first and last residue. D genes are given only for firm matches. Only part of the rows carry a size: once, few, many, or a class if the clone is expanded.

clone size: -; V gene: TRBV7-8; J gene: TRBJ1-5; D gene: -; CDR3 protein: CASSPGAYGNQPQHF; CDR3 DNA: TGTGCCAGCAGCCCAGGCGCTTATGGCAATCAGCCCCAGCATTTT
clone size: -; V gene: TRBV5-1; J gene: TRBJ1-6; D gene: TRBD1; CDR3 protein: CASSPGGGGSPLHF; CDR3 DNA: TGCGCCAGCAGCCCAGGGGGAGGCGGTTCACCCCTCCACTTT
clone size: -; V gene: TRBV7-2; J gene: TRBJ1-5; D gene: TRBD1; CDR3 protein: CASSLAGGQGFQPQHF; CDR3 DNA: TGTGCCAGCAGCTTAGCTGGGGGACAGGGGTTTCAGCCCCAGCATTTT
clone size: -; V gene: TRBV29-1; J gene: TRBJ1-2; D gene: TRBD1; CDR3 protein: CSVGTGGFVGYTF; CDR3 DNA: TGCAGCGTGGGGACAGGGGGCTTTGTAGGCTACACCTTC
clone size: -; V gene: TRBV11-2; J gene: TRBJ1-5; D gene: -; CDR3 protein: CASSGQNNQPQHF; CDR3 DNA: TGTGCCAGCAGTGGACAGAACAATCAGCCCCAGCATTTT
clone size: -; V gene: TRBV6-4; J gene: TRBJ2-7; D gene: -; CDR3 protein: CASSDSSHEQYF; CDR3 DNA: TGTGCCAGCAGTGACTCGAGCCACGAGCAGTACTTC
clone size: -; V gene: TRBV19; J gene: TRBJ2-4; D gene: -; CDR3 protein: CASSVTFDTTLAKNIQYF; CDR3 DNA: TGTGCCAGTAGTGTGACATTCGACACGACCCTAGCCAAAAACATTCAGTACTTC
clone size: -; V gene: TRBV4-3; J gene: TRBJ2-1; D gene: TRBD2; CDR3 protein: CASSQVRASGMDNEQFF; CDR3 DNA: TGCGCCAGCAGCCAAGTCAGGGCTAGCGGGATGGACAATGAGCAGTTCTTC
clone size: -; V gene: TRBV21-1; J gene: TRBJ2-7; D gene: -; CDR3 protein: CAPARFPYF; CDR3 DNA: TGTGCCCCGGCGAGGTTCCCGTACTTC
clone size: -; V gene: TRBV11-2; J gene: TRBJ2-3; D gene: TRBD1; CDR3 protein: CASSHLTGGIADTQYF; CDR3 DNA: TGTGCCAGCAGCCATTTAACAGGGGGGATCGCAGATACGCAGTATTTT
clone size: few; V gene: TRBV6-6; J gene: TRBJ1-1; D gene: -; CDR3 protein: CASSTRVVNTEAFF; CDR3 DNA: TGTGCCAGCAGTACCAGGGTCGTGAACACTGAAGCTTTCTTT
clone size: -; V gene: TRBV19; J gene: TRBJ1-2; D gene: -; CDR3 protein: CASSIFGNGYGYTF; CDR3 DNA: TGTGCCAGTAGTATCTTTGGAAACGGCTATGGCTACACCTTC
clone size: -; V gene: TRBV18; J gene: TRBJ2-1; D gene: -; CDR3 protein: CASSHTGSYSYNEQFF; CDR3 DNA: TGTGCCAGCTCACATACAGGATCCTACTCCTACAATGAGCAGTTCTTC
clone size: -; V gene: TRBV7-9; J gene: TRBJ2-7; D gene: -; CDR3 protein: CASSLSPLREQYF; CDR3 DNA: TGTGCCAGCAGCTTATCGCCGCTTCGAGAGCAGTACTTC
clone size: -; V gene: TRBV5-6; J gene: TRBJ2-1; D gene: TRBD1; CDR3 protein: CASSPSGTAVYNEQFF; CDR3 DNA: TGTGCCAGCAGCCCGTCCGGGACAGCCGTCTACAATGAGCAGTTCTTC
clone size: -; V gene: TRBV4-1; J gene: TRBJ2-1; D gene: TRBD2; CDR3 protein: CASSQAAGGDNEQFF; CDR3 DNA: TGCGCCAGCAGCCAAGCGGCGGGGGGCGACAATGAGCAGTTCTTC
clone size: once; V gene: TRBV5-4; J gene: TRBJ1-1; D gene: TRBD1; CDR3 protein: CASNPTGLGGTEAFF; CDR3 DNA: TGTGCCAGCAACCCGACAGGGCTCGGGGGCACTGAAGCTTTCTTT
clone size: -; V gene: TRBV7-9; J gene: TRBJ1-1; D gene: -; CDR3 protein: CASSLAGVEAFF; CDR3 DNA: TGTGCCAGCAGCTTAGCCGGGGTTGAAGCTTTCTTT
clone size: -; V gene: TRBV9; J gene: TRBJ2-3; D gene: -; CDR3 protein: CASSVGAGSTDTQYF; CDR3 DNA: TGTGCCAGCAGCGTAGGGGCGGGGTCCACAGATACGCAGTATTTT
clone size: -; V gene: TRBV5-6; J gene: TRBJ2-7; D gene: -; CDR3 protein: CASTGPDWWEQYF; CDR3 DNA: TGTGCCAGCACTGGACCTGACTGGTGGGAGCAGTACTTC
clone size: -; V gene: TRBV6-5; J gene: TRBJ2-1; D gene: -; CDR3 protein: CASSLTGSVSEQFF; CDR3 DNA: TGTGCCAGCAGTTTGACAGGTTCGGTTAGTGAGCAGTTCTTC
clone size: -; V gene: TRBV27; J gene: TRBJ1-4; D gene: -; CDR3 protein: CASTTRGEENEKLFF; CDR3 DNA: TGTGCCAGCACCACAAGGGGAGAAGAAAATGAAAAACTGTTTTTT
clone size: -; V gene: TRBV7-8; J gene: TRBJ1-6; D gene: -; CDR3 protein: CASRYRASSNSPLHF; CDR3 DNA: TGTGCCAGCAGGTACCGGGCTTCGAGCAATTCACCCCTCCACTTT
clone size: -; V gene: TRBV29-1; J gene: TRBJ1-2; D gene: -; CDR3 protein: CSVGTNNYGYTF; CDR3 DNA: TGCAGCGTTGGAACTAACAACTATGGCTACACCTTC
clone size: -; V gene: TRBV4-1; J gene: TRBJ2-3; D gene: TRBD2; CDR3 protein: CASRELAGGPPDTQYF; CDR3 DNA: TGCGCCAGCAGGGAACTAGCGGGGGGGCCCCCAGATACGCAGTATTTT
clone size: -; V gene: TRBV9; J gene: TRBJ1-2; D gene: -; CDR3 protein: CASSVEAARLTYGYTF; CDR3 DNA: TGTGCCAGCAGCGTAGAGGCAGCCCGACTCACCTATGGCTACACCTTC
clone size: -; V gene: TRBV7-9; J gene: TRBJ1-2; D gene: -; CDR3 protein: CASSLVGSFYGYTF; CDR3 DNA: TGTGCCAGCAGCTTAGTCGGTTCCTTCTATGGCTACACCTTC
clone size: once; V gene: TRBV5-6; J gene: TRBJ2-7; D gene: TRBD1; CDR3 protein: CASSSEGGAIFYEQYF; CDR3 DNA: TGTGCCAGCAGCTCTGAAGGGGGCGCTATTTTCTACGAGCAGTACTTC
clone size: -; V gene: TRBV27; J gene: TRBJ2-5; D gene: -; CDR3 protein: CASGPPVMETQYF; CDR3 DNA: TGTGCCAGTGGCCCGCCCGTAATGGAGACCCAGTACTTC
clone size: -; V gene: TRBV29-1; J gene: TRBJ2-3; D gene: TRBD2; CDR3 protein: CSVAGTSGSPDTQYF; CDR3 DNA: TGCAGCGTTGCGGGGACTAGCGGGAGTCCAGATACGCAGTATTTT
clone size: -; V gene: TRBV10-3; J gene: TRBJ1-1; D gene: TRBD1; CDR3 protein: CAISAPGQGITEAFF; CDR3 DNA: TGTGCCATCAGTGCACCGGGACAGGGGATCACTGAAGCTTTCTTT